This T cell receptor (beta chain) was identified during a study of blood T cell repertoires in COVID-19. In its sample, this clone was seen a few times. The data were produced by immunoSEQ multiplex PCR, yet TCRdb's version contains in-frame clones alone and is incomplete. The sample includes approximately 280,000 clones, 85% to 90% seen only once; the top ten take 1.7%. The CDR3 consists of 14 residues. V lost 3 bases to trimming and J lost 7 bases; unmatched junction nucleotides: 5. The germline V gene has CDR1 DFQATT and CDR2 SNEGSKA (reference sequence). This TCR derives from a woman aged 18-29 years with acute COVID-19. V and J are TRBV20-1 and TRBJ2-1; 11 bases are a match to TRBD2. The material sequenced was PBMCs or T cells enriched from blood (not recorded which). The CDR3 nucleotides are TGCAGTGCTAGTCTAGCGGGAGGTAGTAATGAGCAGTTCTTC. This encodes CSASLAGGSNEQFF.